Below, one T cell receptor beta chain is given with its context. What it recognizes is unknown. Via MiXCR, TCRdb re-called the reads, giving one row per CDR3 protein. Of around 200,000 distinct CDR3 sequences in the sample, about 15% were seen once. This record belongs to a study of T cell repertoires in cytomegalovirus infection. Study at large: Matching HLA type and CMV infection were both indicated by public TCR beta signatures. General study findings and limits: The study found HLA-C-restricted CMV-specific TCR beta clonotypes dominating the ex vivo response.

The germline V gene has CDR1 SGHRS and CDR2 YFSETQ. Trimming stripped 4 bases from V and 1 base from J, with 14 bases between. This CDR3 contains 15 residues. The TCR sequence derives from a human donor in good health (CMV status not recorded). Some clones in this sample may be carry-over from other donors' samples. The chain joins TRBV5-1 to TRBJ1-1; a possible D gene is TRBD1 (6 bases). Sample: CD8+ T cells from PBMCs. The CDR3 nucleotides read TGCGCCAGCAGCCCGCCTGGACAGCCGAACACTGAAGCTTTCTTT. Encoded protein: CASSPPGQPNTEAFF.